The TCR beta chain described here comes from a study of blood T cell repertoires in COVID-19. Generated by immunoSEQ multiplex PCR, the TCRdb table keeps only in-frame clones and is missing some. The table lists about 87,000 clones, approximately 85% of them singletons. V lost 3 bases and J 4 bases, leaving 9 bases between the germline ends. Germline V gene lookup returns CDR1 MNHEY and CDR2 SMNVEV (reference sequence). The length of the CDR3 is 13 residues. The sample was peripheral blood. This receptor was obtained from a woman older than 75 with COVID-19, enrolled during active disease. V and J are TRBV27 and TRBJ1-1; D gene ambiguous. CDR3 in amino acids: CASSFSGFTEAFF. CDR3 coding DNA: TGTGCCAGCAGTTTTTCCGGGTTCACTGAAGCTTTCTTT.